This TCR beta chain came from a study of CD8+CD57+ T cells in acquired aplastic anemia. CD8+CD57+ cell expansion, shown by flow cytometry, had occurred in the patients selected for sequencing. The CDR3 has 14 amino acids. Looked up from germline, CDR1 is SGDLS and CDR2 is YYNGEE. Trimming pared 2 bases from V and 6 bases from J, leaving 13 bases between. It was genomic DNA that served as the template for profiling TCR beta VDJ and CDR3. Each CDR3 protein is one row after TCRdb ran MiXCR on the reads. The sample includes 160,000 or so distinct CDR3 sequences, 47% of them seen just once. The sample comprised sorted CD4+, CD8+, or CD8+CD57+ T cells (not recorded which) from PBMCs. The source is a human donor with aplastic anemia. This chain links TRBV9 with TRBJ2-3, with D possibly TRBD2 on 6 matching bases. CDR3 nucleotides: TGTGCCAGCAGCGTCCTCGGCGGGGAGGATACGCAGTATTTT. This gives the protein CASSVLGGEDTQYF. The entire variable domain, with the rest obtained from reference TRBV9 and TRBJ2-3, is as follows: DSGVTQTPKHLITATGQRVTLRCSPRSGDLSVYWYQQSLDQGLQFLIQYYNGEERAKGNILERFSAQQFPDLHSELNLSSLELGDSALYFCASSVLGGEDTQYFGPGTRLTVL.